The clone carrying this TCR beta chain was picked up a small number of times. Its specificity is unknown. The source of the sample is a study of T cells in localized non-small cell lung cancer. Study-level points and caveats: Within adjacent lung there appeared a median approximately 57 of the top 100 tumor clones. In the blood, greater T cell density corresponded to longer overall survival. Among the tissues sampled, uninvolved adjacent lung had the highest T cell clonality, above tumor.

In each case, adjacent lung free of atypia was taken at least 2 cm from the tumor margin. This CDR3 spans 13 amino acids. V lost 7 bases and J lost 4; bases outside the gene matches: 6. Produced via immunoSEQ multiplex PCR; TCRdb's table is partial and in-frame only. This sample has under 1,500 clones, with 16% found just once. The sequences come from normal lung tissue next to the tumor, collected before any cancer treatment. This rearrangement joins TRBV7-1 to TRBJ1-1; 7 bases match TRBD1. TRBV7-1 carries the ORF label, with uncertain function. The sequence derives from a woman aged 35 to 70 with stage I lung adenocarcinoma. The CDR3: CASKGGLGTEAFF. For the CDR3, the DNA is TGTGCCAGCAAAGGGGGCCTAGGCACTGAAGCTTTCTTT.